Below are 31 T cell receptor beta chains sequenced from a single sample in a study of blood T cell repertoires in COVID-19. Profiled with immunoSEQ multiplex PCR; TCRdb holds only in-frame clones, not every one. Among more than 85,000 clones listed, approximately 82% were seen once. Material: peripheral blood. Every receptor here comes from a woman of 80 years or more with acute or convalescent COVID-19.

The V and J genes are TRBV6-2 or TRBV6-3 and TRBJ2-5; TRBD2 agrees at 14 bases. The CDR3 extends over 16 amino acids. With V trimmed by 5 bases and J by 5 bases, 7 bases remained unmatched. Per germline, CDR1 MNHEY and CDR2 SVGEGT. This chain's CDR3 is CASSRGTSGSGETQYF. The DNA of the CDR3 is TGTGCCAGCAGTCGCGGGACTAGCGGGAGCGGGGAGACCCAGTACTTC.

The gene calls are TRBV20-1 and TRBJ2-1; 9 nucleotides align to TRBD1. The V gene end was trimmed by 3 bases and the J gene end by 6 bases; junction bases not matched to a gene: 9. Germline V lookup: CDR1 DFQATT, CDR2 SNEGSKA (reference sequence). This CDR3 has 15 amino acids. CDR3: CSASEPGQGSNEQFF. DNA for the CDR3: TGCAGTGCTAGTGAACCGGGACAGGGATCCAATGAGCAGTTCTTC.

The table lists this clone with a few counts. This rearrangement joins TRBV5-4 to TRBJ1-2, with a weak D call TRBD1 (5 bases). Germline values: CDR1 SGHNT, CDR2 YYREEE (reference sequence). Trimming cost V 9 bases and J 0 bases, with 18 bases left between them. There are 15 residues in the CDR3. The CDR3 is CATLQGGQTNYGYTF. Here the CDR3 DNA reads TGTGCCACCCTTCAGGGAGGGCAGACTAACTATGGCTACACCTTC.

The CDR3 DNA sequence: TGTGCCAGCAGCAATAAGGTATCGACAGCTCTCTCCTACGAGCAGTACTTC. It yields the protein CASSNKVSTALSYEQYF. The chain employs TRBV21-1 and TRBJ2-7; TRBD1 was called by the table and not checked on the DNA. TRBV21-1 is shown as a pseudogene. This CDR3 spans 17 amino acids.

This chain joins TRBV2 and TRBJ1-5, with 7 nucleotides matching TRBD1. After removal of 1 base from V and 6 bases from J, the junction contained 3 bases not matched to a gene. The germline V gene has CDR1 SNHLY and CDR2 FYNNEI. The CDR3 spans 14 residues. The CDR3 DNA follows: TGTGCCAGCAGTGAAGGTAACAGGGGTCAGCCCCAGCATTTT. Protein: CASSEGNRGQPQHF.

The genes are TRBV6-2 or TRBV6-3 and TRBJ2-2, with D possibly being TRBD2 (6 bases). With 2 bases removed from V and 3 bases from J, the gap between germline ends came to 13 bases. The CDR3 spans 16 residues. Per germline, CDR1 MNHEY and CDR2 SVGEGT. The CDR3 reads CASSYRGFWDTGELFF. The DNA for the CDR3 is TGTGCCAGCAGTTACCGGGGGTTTTGGGACACCGGGGAGCTGTTTTTT.

DNA for the CDR3: TGTGCCAGCAGTTACGTTTATCTAGAACCAAGCTCCTACAATGAGCAGTTCTTC. This gives the protein CASSYVYLEPSSYNEQFF. The genes are TRBV6-2 or TRBV6-3 and TRBJ2-1; D is unresolved. CDR3 size: 18 residues. V lost 2 bases and J lost 0, with 17 bases in between. Germline V gives CDR1 MNHEY, CDR2 SVGEGT.

As regards this clone: One end of the junction is discordant with germline, which a read error may explain. V gene TRBV11-3 combines with J gene TRBJ1-4, with a tentative D call TRBD1 (5 bases). This CDR3 is built from 16 residues. Per the germline V gene, CDR1 is SGHNT and CDR2 is YENEEA. Here the CDR3 reads CASRVGDRYYNENLFF. CDR3 DNA sequence: TGTGCCAGCAGGGTCGGTGACAGATATTATAATGAAAACCTGTTTTTT.

The chain joins TRBV4-3 to TRBJ2-1; 8 positions agree with TRBD1. Germline V lookup: CDR1 LGHNA, CDR2 YSLEER. The junction had 13 bases not matched to a gene; V was cut back by 3 bases and J by 6 bases. The CDR3 has 17 residues. This CDR3 reads CASSQGRGPYARNEQFF. CDR3 in DNA: TGCGCCAGCAGCCAGGGCAGGGGGCCGTACGCACGCAATGAGCAGTTCTTC.

This clone has a handful of counts. The chain joins TRBV5-1 to TRBJ1-2; no clear D gene. V lost 0 bases and J 2 bases, leaving 8 bases between the germline ends. This CDR3 has 14 amino acids. The germline gives CDR1 SGHRS, CDR2 YFSETQ. This chain's CDR3 is CASSLETPNYGYTF. The CDR3 DNA reads TGCGCCAGCAGCTTGGAGACACCCAACTATGGCTACACCTTC. Based on the CDR3 plus reference TRBV5-1 and TRBJ1-2, the full variable domain is KAGVTQTPRYLIKTRGQQVTLSCSPISGHRSVSWYQQTPGQGLQFLFEYFSETQRNKGNFPGRFSGRQFSNSRSEMNVSTLELGDSALYLCASSLETPNYGYTFGSGTRLTVV.

The chain links TRBV19 to TRBJ1-1, with D hard to call. Germline loops: CDR1 LNHDA, CDR2 SQIVND (reference sequence). This CDR3 is built from 13 residues. The V end was cut by 7 bases, the J end by 4 bases, with 13 bases between. The CDR3 loop reads CASNPGWSTEAFF. CDR3 sequence (DNA): TGTGCCAGTAATCCCGGTTGGAGCACTGAAGCTTTCTTT.

The chain couples TRBV15 to TRBJ2-5, with unresolved D. V shed 1 base and J shed 5 bases, with 14 bases lying between them. Germline-derived CDR1 and CDR2 are LNHNV and YYDKDF (reference sequence). CDR3 length equals 15 residues. The CDR3, as DNA: TGTGCCACCAGCAGAGGACGAGCGCGGCGGGAGACCCAGTACTTC. Translation gives CATSRGRARRETQYF.

The CDR3 nucleotides are TGTGCCAGCAGTGAAGCCCGGACAGGGAGTCCCTACGAGCAGTACTTC. It translates to CASSEARTGSPYEQYF. The V gene is TRBV6-1, the J gene TRBJ2-7, with 8 bases lining up with TRBD1. Germline CDR1 reads MNHNS; CDR2 reads SASEGT. The junction had 6 bases not matched to a gene; V was cut back by 0 bases and J by 2 bases. The CDR3 is 16 residues long.

There are a few counts of this clone. The gene calls are TRBV5-5 and TRBJ2-2; D might be TRBD2 (6 bases). Germline values: CDR1 SGHKS, CDR2 YYEKEE (reference sequence). This CDR3 has 15 residues. The V and J ends lost 2 bases and 1 base respectively, with 9 bases between them. The CDR3 DNA sequence: TGTGCCAGCAGCTTATTGGGGGGGAACACCGGGGAGCTGTTTTTT. Encoded protein: CASSLLGGNTGELFF.

The chain combines TRBV29-1 with TRBJ2-7, with D perhaps TRBD1 (6 bases). V gave up 4 bases and J gave up 0 bases, with 13 bases separating them. The CDR3 sequence is 14 residues long. The germline V gene has CDR1 SQVTM and CDR2 ANQGSEA. DNA for the CDR3: TGCAGCGTTGCGACAGGTGCAAGCTCCTACGAGCAGTACTTC. Translation: CSVATGASSYEQYF.

The table lists this clone with a few counts. This chain links TRBV10-2 with TRBJ1-2; a possible D gene is TRBD1 (5 bases). This CDR3 region has 13 residues. Germline loops: CDR1 WSHSY, CDR2 SAAADI. V lost 2 bases to trimming and J lost 7 bases, with 11 bases between them. The CDR3 loop reads CASSEPDRSGYTF. The CDR3 DNA is TGCGCCAGCAGTGAGCCAGACAGAAGTGGCTACACCTTC.

The chain links TRBV2 to TRBJ1-3, with unresolved D. Trimming took 3 bases from V and 4 from J, leaving 4 bases between them. In germline, CDR1 is SNHLY, CDR2 FYNNEI. This CDR3 has 12 amino acids. DNA of the CDR3: TGTGCCAGCAGTGACCAAGGAAACACCATATATTTT. Protein: CASSDQGNTIYF.

V and J are TRBV28 and TRBJ1-1, with TRBD1 identical over 7 bases. Trimming at V came to 6 bases and at J to 6 bases, leaving 7 bases not matched to a gene. Germline V gene data show CDR1 as MDHEN and CDR2 as SYDVKM. This CDR3 comprises 13 residues. In DNA form, the CDR3 reads TGTGCCAGCAGAAAACAGGGGAGATCTGAAGCTTTCTTT. This gives the protein CASRKQGRSEAFF.

The CDR3 sequence: CASSLALTGRPTDTQYF. The CDR3 nucleotides are TGTGCCAGCAGCTTAGCCCTGACTGGGAGGCCCACAGATACGCAGTATTTT. V and J are TRBV7-2 and TRBJ2-3, with TRBD2 as a possible D gene (6 bases). V lost 0 bases and J 2 bases, leaving 15 bases between the germline ends. Germline V gives CDR1 SGHTA, CDR2 FQGNSA. The CDR3 spans 17 residues.

The V call is TRBV27, the J call TRBJ2-1; weak D call: TRBD2 (6 bases). Germline CDR1 is MNHEY and CDR2 is SMNVEV (reference sequence). The CDR3 extends over 19 amino acids. V lost 1 base and J lost 2, with 21 bases in between. CDR3 sequence: CASSLWSLRGGDTYNEQFF. The CDR3 DNA reads as TGTGCCAGCAGTTTATGGTCCCTGAGAGGCGGGGATACCTACAATGAGCAGTTCTTC.

CDR3 DNA sequence: TGCGCCAGCAGCCAAGAGACAGGGGGCGCGAGTGGCTACACCTTC. Protein sequence: CASSQETGGASGYTF. V usage is TRBV4-3 and J usage is TRBJ1-2, with 10 bases fitting TRBD1. CDR1 and CDR2 (germline): LGHNA, YSLEER. The V and J ends lost 0 bases and 7 bases, in that order; junction bases with no gene match: 5. The CDR3 runs to 15 residues.

The chain is built from TRBV10-3 and TRBJ1-5; 7 nucleotides match TRBD1. V lost 3 bases, J lost 6 bases, and 8 bases stayed unmatched. Germline V gene data show CDR1 as ENHRY and CDR2 as SYGVKD. The CDR3 runs to 15 residues. CDR3 in amino acids: CAISEPQGGGQPQHF. The DNA of the CDR3 is TGTGCCATCAGTGAACCGCAGGGGGGTGGTCAGCCCCAGCATTTT.

This chain connects TRBV9 to TRBJ2-5; 10 bases map to TRBD2. Germline lookup yields CDR1 SGDLS and CDR2 YYNGEE. The CDR3 spans 17 residues. The trim removed 0 bases at V and 7 bases at J, leaving 12 bases unmatched. For the CDR3, the DNA is TGTGCCAGCAGCGTAGACGGTAGCGGGGGGAGTATGGGGACCCAGTACTTC. This encodes CASSVDGSGGSMGTQYF. Complete variable domain (other parts from reference TRBV9 and TRBJ2-5): DSGVTQTPKHLITATGQRVTLRCSPRSGDLSVYWYQQSLDQGLQFLIQYYNGEERAKGNILERFSAQQFPDLHSELNLSSLELGDSALYFCASSVDGSGGSMGTQYFGPGTRLLVL.

This chain joins TRBV7-2 and TRBJ2-3; 8 positions match TRBD2. The CDR3 is 18 amino acids. Looked up from germline, CDR1 is SGHTA and CDR2 is FQGNSA. J was trimmed by 0 bases and V by 0 bases; bases with no gene match: 8. The CDR3 loop reads CASSLAHGRADSTDTQYF. CDR3 DNA: TGTGCCAGCAGCTTAGCACACGGGAGGGCAGATAGCACAGATACGCAGTATTTT.

As DNA, the CDR3 is TGTGCCAGCAGCCAGTTCGGCAGGGGAGCCTATGGCTACACCTTC. Protein product: CASSQFGRGAYGYTF. This chain links TRBV3-1 (or the pseudogene TRBV3-2) with TRBJ1-2, with D perhaps TRBD1 (6 bases). The CDR3 consists of 15 residues. CDR1 is LGHDT and CDR2 is YNNKEL in the germline V gene (reference sequence). Trimming removed 3 bases at V and 4 bases at J, with 15 bases between.

The V and J genes are TRBV5-1 and TRBJ2-3; the D gene is possibly TRBD2 (5 bases). With 4 bases removed from V and 1 base from J, the gap between germline ends came to 13 bases. In germline, CDR1 is SGHRS, CDR2 YFSETQ. There are 15 residues in the CDR3. The CDR3 reads CASSLVRGGTDTQYF. The CDR3 DNA reads TGCGCCAGCAGCCTGGTCCGGGGAGGCACAGATACGCAGTATTTT.

The chain joins TRBV5-6 to TRBJ2-1; D remains ambiguous. The CDR3 loop spans 16 amino acids. Germline CDR1 is SGHDT and CDR2 is YYEEEE. Trimming pared 0 bases from V and 0 bases from J, leaving 10 bases between. CDR3 protein: CASSLDPLSSYNEQFF. The CDR3 DNA reads as TGTGCCAGCAGCTTGGATCCGCTAAGCTCCTACAATGAGCAGTTCTTC.

The chain carries TRBV3-1 (or the pseudogene TRBV3-2) and TRBJ2-1, with a weak D call TRBD1 (5 bases). CDR3 length: 13 residues. Trimming pared 0 bases from V and 14 bases from J, leaving 14 bases between. Germline CDR1 reads LGHDT; CDR2 reads YNNKEL (reference sequence). The CDR3 sequence: CASSQDTQGSKFF. The CDR3 DNA reads as TGTGCCAGCAGCCAAGATACCCAGGGTAGTAAGTTCTTC.

The chain has TRBV30 and TRBJ1-2; 7 bases fit TRBD1. The CDR3 is 13 residues long. V trimming: 3 bases; J trimming: 8 bases; junction bases outside the gene matches: 9. Germline-derived CDR1 and CDR2 are GTSNPN and SVGIG (reference sequence). The CDR3 here is CAWRIGGAGGYTF. CDR3 DNA: TGTGCCTGGAGGATAGGGGGCGCAGGGGGCTACACCTTC. The variable domain in full, completed from reference TRBV30 and TRBJ1-2, reads SQTIHQWPATLVQPVGSPLSLECTVEGTSNPNLYWYRQAAGRGLQLLFYSVGIGQISSEVPQNLSASRPQDRQFILSSKKLLLSDSGFYLCAWRIGGAGGYTFGSGTRLTVV.

J is TRBJ2-1 and V is TRBV29-1; 11 bases fit TRBD2. The CDR3 has 12 amino acids. V gave up 7 bases and J gave up 9 bases; unmatched junction bases: 5. Germline V CDR1 and CDR2: SQVTM, ANQGSEA. In DNA, the CDR3 is TGCAGCGAAGAAGGACTAGCGGGTGAGCAGTTCTTC. It yields the protein CSEEGLAGEQFF.

The chain combines TRBV7-9 with TRBJ2-1, with TRBD1 matching over 8 bases. With V trimmed by 7 bases and J by 10 bases, 15 bases remained unmatched. Germline values: CDR1 SEHNR, CDR2 FQNEAQ (reference sequence). CDR3 size: 15 residues. CDR3: CASTTGQGFSGEQFF. The DNA for the CDR3 is TGTGCCAGCACCACTGGACAGGGTTTTTCAGGCGAGCAGTTCTTC.